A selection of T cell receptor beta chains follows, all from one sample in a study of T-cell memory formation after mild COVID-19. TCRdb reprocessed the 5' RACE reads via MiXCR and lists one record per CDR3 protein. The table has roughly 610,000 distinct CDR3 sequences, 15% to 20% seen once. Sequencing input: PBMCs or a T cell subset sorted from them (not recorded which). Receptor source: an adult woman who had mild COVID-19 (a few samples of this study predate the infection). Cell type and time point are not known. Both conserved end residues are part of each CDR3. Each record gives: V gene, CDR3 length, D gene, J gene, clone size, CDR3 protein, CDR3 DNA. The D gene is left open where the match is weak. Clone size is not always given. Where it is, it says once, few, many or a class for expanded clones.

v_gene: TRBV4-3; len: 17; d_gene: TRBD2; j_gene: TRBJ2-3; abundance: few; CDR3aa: CASSHGTSGSISDTQYF; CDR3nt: TGCGCCAGCAGCCACGGGACTAGCGGGAGTATTTCAGATACGCAGTATTTT
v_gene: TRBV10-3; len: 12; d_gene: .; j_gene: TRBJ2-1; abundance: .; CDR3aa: CAISEFGYEQFF; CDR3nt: TGTGCCATCAGTGAGTTTGGGTATGAGCAGTTCTTC
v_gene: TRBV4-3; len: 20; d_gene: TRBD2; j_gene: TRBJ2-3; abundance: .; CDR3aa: CASSATSKGLAGHSTDTQYF; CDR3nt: TGCGCCAGCAGCGCCACCAGTAAGGGACTAGCGGGCCACAGCACAGATACGCAGTATTTT
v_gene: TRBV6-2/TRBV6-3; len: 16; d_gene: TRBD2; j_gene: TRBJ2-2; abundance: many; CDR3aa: CASLPTGLGGSGELFF; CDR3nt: TGTGCCAGCCTACCTACCGGATTGGGGGGGAGCGGGGAGCTGTTTTTT
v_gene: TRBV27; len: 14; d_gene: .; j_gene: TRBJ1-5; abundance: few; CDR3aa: CASSLRGHNQPQHF; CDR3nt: TGTGCCAGCAGTTTGCGGGGCCACAATCAGCCCCAGCATTTT
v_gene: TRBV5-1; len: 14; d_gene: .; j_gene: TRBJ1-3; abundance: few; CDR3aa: CASSNGNSGNTIYF; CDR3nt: TGCGCCAGCAGCAACGGTAACTCTGGAAACACCATATATTTT
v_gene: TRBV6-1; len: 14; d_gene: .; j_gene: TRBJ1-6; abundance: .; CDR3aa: CASSGRIYNSPLHF; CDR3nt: TGTGCCAGCAGTGGACGGATCTATAATTCACCCCTCCACTTT
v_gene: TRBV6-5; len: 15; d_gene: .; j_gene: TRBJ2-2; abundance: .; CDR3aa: CASSSGLLNTGELFF; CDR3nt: TGTGCCAGCAGTTCGGGACTTCTGAACACCGGGGAGCTGTTTTTT
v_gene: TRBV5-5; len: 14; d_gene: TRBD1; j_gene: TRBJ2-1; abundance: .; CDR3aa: CASSWGQGSPEQFF; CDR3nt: TGTGCCAGCAGCTGGGGACAGGGGTCCCCTGAGCAGTTCTTC
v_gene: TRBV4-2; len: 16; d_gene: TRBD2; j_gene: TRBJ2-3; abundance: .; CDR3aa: CASTQPGLDITDTQYF; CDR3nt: TGTGCCAGCACCCAACCGGGACTAGATATAACAGATACGCAGTATTTT
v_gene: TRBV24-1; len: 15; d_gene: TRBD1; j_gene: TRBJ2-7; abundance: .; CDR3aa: CATSDPGQGNYEQYF; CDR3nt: TGTGCCACCAGTGATCCTGGACAGGGCAACTACGAGCAGTACTTC